These T cell receptor beta chains were read from a single sample in a study of T cell repertoires in cytomegalovirus infection. These TCRs' antigens remain unknown. Each CDR3 protein is one row after TCRdb ran MiXCR on the reads. The table includes hundreds of thousands of distinct CDR3 sequences, about two fifths detected once. Material: cultured PBMCs, obtained from culture after CMV antigen stimulation. The receptors come from a human donor in good health (CMV status not recorded). Some clones in this sample may be carry-over from other donors' samples. CDR3s include the opening cysteine and the closing phenylalanine or tryptophan. The order of the fields is clone size, J gene, D gene, V gene, CDR3 DNA, CDR3 protein. The D gene is left open where the match is weak. Part of the rows lack a size; the others show once, few, many or a class for expanded clones.

size: .; J: TRBJ2-7; D: .; V: TRBV5-1; DNA: TGCGCCAGCAGCTTGGACCCTAGCAGCTCCTACGAGCAGTACTTC; CDR3: CASSLDPSSSYEQYF
size: .; J: TRBJ2-3; D: .; V: TRBV6-1; DNA: TGTGCCAGCAGCGCCTGGCAGGGGCGCACAGATACGCAGTATTTT; CDR3: CASSAWQGRTDTQYF
size: few; J: TRBJ1-1; D: .; V: TRBV6-2/TRBV6-3; DNA: TGTGCCAGCAGTAGGGGGACGGCGGAAGCTTTCTTT; CDR3: CASSRGTAEAFF
size: few; J: TRBJ2-3; D: .; V: TRBV5-4; DNA: TGTGCCAGCAGCACACCCTCAGGGGCGGGACCTAGCACAGATACGCAGTATTTT; CDR3: CASSTPSGAGPSTDTQYF
size: .; J: TRBJ1-2; D: TRBD1; V: TRBV10-3; DNA: TGTGCCATCAGTGAGCAAGGACAGGGTTCTGGCTACACCTTC; CDR3: CAISEQGQGSGYTF
size: .; J: TRBJ2-3; D: .; V: TRBV19; DNA: TGTGCCAGTAGTCGAGTTGGTGTGACAGATACGCAGTATTTT; CDR3: CASSRVGVTDTQYF
size: few; J: TRBJ1-1; D: TRBD1; V: TRBV28; DNA: TGTGCCAGCAGGGAGGGACAGGAGATTGAAGCTTTCTTT; CDR3: CASREGQEIEAFF
size: once; J: TRBJ2-7; D: .; V: TRBV29-1; DNA: TGCAGCGTTGATGGGCAGGCTGGTTCCTACGAGCAGTACTTC; CDR3: CSVDGQAGSYEQYF
size: .; J: TRBJ2-7; D: .; V: TRBV27; DNA: TGTGCCAGCAGTTTATCTCGGCGGGGTATCTACGAGCAGTACTTC; CDR3: CASSLSRRGIYEQYF
size: .; J: TRBJ1-2; D: .; V: TRBV7-2; DNA: TGTGCCAGCAGCTTAAGGGAGGTTAACTATGGCTACACCTTC; CDR3: CASSLREVNYGYTF
size: .; J: TRBJ2-1; D: TRBD2; V: TRBV7-6; DNA: TGTGCCAGCAGCTCGGGACTAGCGGGGCAGTATAAATGGGAACAGTTCTTC; CDR3: CASSSGLAGQYKWEQFF
size: few; J: TRBJ2-1; D: .; V: TRBV7-9; DNA: TGTGCCAGCAGCTTAGCCGTAGCGGAAGGCTCCTACAATGAGCAGTTCTTC; CDR3: CASSLAVAEGSYNEQFF
size: few; J: TRBJ2-3; D: .; V: TRBV12-3/TRBV12-4; DNA: TGTGCCAGCAGTTTGATCCCGGCAACCACTAGCACAGATACGCAGTATTTT; CDR3: CASSLIPATTSTDTQYF
size: few; J: TRBJ2-2; D: .; V: TRBV7-6; DNA: TGTGCCAGCAGCTTAAGCCTAGTAACCGGGGAGCTGTTTTTT; CDR3: CASSLSLVTGELFF
size: .; J: TRBJ2-1; D: .; V: TRBV18; DNA: TGTGCCAGCTCACCACGACAGGACAATGAGCAGTTCTTC; CDR3: CASSPRQDNEQFF
size: .; J: TRBJ1-1; D: TRBD1; V: TRBV19; DNA: TGTGCCAGTAGTAAGATGGCAGGGGGGGTCACTGAAGCTTTCTTT; CDR3: CASSKMAGGVTEAFF
size: many; J: TRBJ1-5; D: .; V: TRBV7-2; DNA: TGTGCCAGCAGCTTAGGGGGAAATGAGCCCCAGCATTTT; CDR3: CASSLGGNEPQHF
size: .; J: TRBJ2-3; D: .; V: TRBV24-1; DNA: TGTGCCACCAGTGACCGAGGGAGCGAAGGCACAGATACGCAGTATTTT; CDR3: CATSDRGSEGTDTQYF
size: .; J: TRBJ2-7; D: .; V: TRBV7-6; DNA: TGTGCCAGCAGCTCTCTGAACTACTACGAGCAGTACTTC; CDR3: CASSSLNYYEQYF
size: .; J: TRBJ2-5; D: TRBD2; V: TRBV19; DNA: TGTGCCAGTACGGTAGCGGGAGGGCCGAGAGAGACCCAGTACTTC; CDR3: CASTVAGGPRETQYF
size: few; J: TRBJ2-3; D: .; V: TRBV12-3/TRBV12-4; DNA: TGTGCCAGCAGTTCAGTGCAAGATACGCAGTATTTT; CDR3: CASSSVQDTQYF
size: few; J: TRBJ1-1; D: TRBD1; V: TRBV6-6; DNA: TGTGCCAGCACCCGTCGGACAGGAGAGAACACTGAAGCTTTCTTT; CDR3: CASTRRTGENTEAFF
size: .; J: TRBJ1-5; D: .; V: TRBV12-3/TRBV12-4; DNA: TGTGCCAGCAGTTTTCCCGGGCTAAATGCCCAGCCCCAGCATTTT; CDR3: CASSFPGLNAQPQHF
size: .; J: TRBJ1-2; D: .; V: TRBV7-8; DNA: TGTGCCAGCAGCCAAGGGGGACACACCGTTAACTATGGCTACACCTTC; CDR3: CASSQGGHTVNYGYTF
size: .; J: TRBJ2-3; D: .; V: TRBV6-5; DNA: TGTGCCAGCAGTTACCTGGGACAAAGCACAGATACGCAGTATTTT; CDR3: CASSYLGQSTDTQYF